The T cell receptor beta chain under discussion was sequenced for a study of OX40 agonist ivuxolimab in advanced cancers. The CDR3 spans 15 residues. Germline CDR1 is SEHNR and CDR2 is FQNEAQ (reference sequence). V was pared by 5 bases and J by 6 bases, with 6 bases of the junction left unmatched. Clones were sequenced by immunoSEQ multiplex PCR, and TCRdb holds only the in-frame ones, with some missing. This table has roughly 30,000 clones, about 89% appearing once. If patients had autoimmune disease history or systemic immunosuppression, they were excluded. At baseline, cycle 4 day 1, and cycle 7 day 1, blood was sampled.

The origin of this receptor is an adult with an advanced solid tumor such as melanoma, head and neck, liver or kidney cancer. The material was CD4+ or CD8+ T cells sorted from blood, obtained in a trial of the OX40 agonist ivuxolimab. The gene calls are TRBV7-9 and TRBJ2-1; 11 bases map to TRBD2. The CDR3 reads CASSRRTSGSNEQFF. The CDR3 region has the DNA TGTGCCAGCAGCCGCCGGACTAGCGGGTCCAATGAGCAGTTCTTC.